This TCR beta chain was profiled in a study of blood T cell repertoires in COVID-19. Turning to the study itself: Samples taken during acute and convalescent COVID-19 were collected in the United States, Italy and Spain.

Assignment of participants to cohorts was predicated upon participant-reported clinical history. Per the study methods: Reference gene primer amplification in the assay estimated nucleated cell counts. Profiling relied on immunoSEQ multiplex PCR, and the TCRdb table lists in-frame clones only, not all of them. That table furnishes V, J and clone size, whereas the DNA furnished D and trimming. The data hold 150,000 to 250,000 clones, with about nine tenths observed a single time. Trimming took 6 bases from V and 2 from J; bases not matched to a gene: 11. Germline values: CDR1 LGHNT, CDR2 FRNRAP. The CDR3 extends over 17 amino acids.

This TCR was recovered from a woman in her twenties or thirties who had recovered from COVID-19. Material for sequencing was PBMCs or T cells enriched from blood (not recorded which). The chain is built from TRBV12-5 and TRBJ1-2, with 11 bases lining up with TRBD1. This CDR3 reads CASGLGTGGLDNYGYTF. The DNA of the CDR3 is TGTGCTAGTGGGCTCGGGACAGGGGGGTTAGACAACTATGGCTACACCTTC.